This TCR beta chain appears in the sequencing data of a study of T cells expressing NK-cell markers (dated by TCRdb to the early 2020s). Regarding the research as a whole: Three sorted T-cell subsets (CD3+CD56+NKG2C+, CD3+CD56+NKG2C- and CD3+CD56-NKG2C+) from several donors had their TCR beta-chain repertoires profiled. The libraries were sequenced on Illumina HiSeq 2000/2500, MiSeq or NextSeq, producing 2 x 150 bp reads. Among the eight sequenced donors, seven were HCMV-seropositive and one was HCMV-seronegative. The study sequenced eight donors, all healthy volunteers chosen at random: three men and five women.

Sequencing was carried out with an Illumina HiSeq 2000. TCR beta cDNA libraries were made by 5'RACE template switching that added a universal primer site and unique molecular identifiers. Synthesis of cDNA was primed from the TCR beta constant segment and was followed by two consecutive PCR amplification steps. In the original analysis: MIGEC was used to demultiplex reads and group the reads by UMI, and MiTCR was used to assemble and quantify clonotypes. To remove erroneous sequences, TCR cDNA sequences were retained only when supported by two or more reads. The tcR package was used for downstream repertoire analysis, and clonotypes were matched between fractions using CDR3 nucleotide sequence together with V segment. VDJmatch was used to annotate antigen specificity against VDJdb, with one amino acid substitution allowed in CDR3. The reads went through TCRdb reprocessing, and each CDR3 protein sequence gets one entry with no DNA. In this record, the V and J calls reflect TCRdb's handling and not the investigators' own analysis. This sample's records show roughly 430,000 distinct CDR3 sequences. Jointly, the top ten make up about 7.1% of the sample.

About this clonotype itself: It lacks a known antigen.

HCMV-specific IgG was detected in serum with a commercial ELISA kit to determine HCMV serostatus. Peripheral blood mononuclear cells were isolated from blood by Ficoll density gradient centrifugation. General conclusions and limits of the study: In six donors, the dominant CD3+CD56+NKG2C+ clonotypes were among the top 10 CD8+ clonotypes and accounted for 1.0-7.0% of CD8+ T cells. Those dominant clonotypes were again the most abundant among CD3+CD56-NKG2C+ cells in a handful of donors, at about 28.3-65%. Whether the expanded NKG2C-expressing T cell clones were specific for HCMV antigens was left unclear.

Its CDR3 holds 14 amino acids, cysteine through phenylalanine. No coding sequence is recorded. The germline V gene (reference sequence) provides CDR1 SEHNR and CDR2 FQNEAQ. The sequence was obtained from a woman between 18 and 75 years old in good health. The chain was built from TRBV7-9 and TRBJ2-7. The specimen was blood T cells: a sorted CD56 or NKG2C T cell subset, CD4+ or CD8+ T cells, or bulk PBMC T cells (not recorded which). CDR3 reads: CASSPSGTTYEQYF.